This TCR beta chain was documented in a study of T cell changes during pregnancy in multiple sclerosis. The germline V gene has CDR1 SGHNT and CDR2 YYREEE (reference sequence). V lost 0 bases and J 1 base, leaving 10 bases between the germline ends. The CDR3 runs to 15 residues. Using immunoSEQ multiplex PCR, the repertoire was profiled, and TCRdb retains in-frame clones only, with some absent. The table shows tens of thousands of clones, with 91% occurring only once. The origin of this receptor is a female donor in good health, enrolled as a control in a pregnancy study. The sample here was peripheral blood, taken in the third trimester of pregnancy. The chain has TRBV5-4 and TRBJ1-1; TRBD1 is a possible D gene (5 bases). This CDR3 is CASSLGTGRNTEAFF. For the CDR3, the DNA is TGTGCCAGCAGCTTGGGTACAGGTCGGAACACTGAAGCTTTCTTT. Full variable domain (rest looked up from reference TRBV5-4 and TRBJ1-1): ETGVTQSPTHLIKTRGQQVTLRCSSQSGHNTVSWYQQALGQGPQFIFQYYREEENGRGNFPPRFSGLQFPNYSSELNVNALELDDSALYLCASSLGTGRNTEAFFGQGTRLTVV.